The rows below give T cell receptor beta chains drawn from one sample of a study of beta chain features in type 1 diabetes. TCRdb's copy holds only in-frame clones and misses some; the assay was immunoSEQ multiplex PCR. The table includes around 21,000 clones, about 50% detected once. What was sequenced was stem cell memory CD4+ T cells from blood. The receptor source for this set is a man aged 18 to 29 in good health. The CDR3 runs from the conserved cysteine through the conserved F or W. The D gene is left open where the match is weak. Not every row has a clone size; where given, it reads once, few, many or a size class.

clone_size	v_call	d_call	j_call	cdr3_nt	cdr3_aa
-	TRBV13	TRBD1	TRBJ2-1	TGTGCCAGCAGCAGAAAACAGGGACAGGGGGCAAATGAGCAGTTCTTC	CASSRKQGQGANEQFF
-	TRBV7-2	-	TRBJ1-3	TGTGCCAGCAGCTTTCTGGGCCTAAACACCATATATTTT	CASSFLGLNTIYF
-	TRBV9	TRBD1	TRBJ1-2	TGTGCCAGCAGCGCGGACAGGGGAAACTATGGCTACACCTTC	CASSADRGNYGYTF
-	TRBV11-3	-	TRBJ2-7	TGTGCCAGCAGCTTAGTAGGGACACAGAGCGAGCAGTACTTC	CASSLVGTQSEQYF
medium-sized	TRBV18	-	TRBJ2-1	TGTGCCAGCTCACCAACAAATGAGCAGTTCTTC	CASSPTNEQFF
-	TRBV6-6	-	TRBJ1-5	TGTGCCAGCAGTTACGGGACACTATATAGCAATCAGCCCCAGCATTTT	CASSYGTLYSNQPQHF
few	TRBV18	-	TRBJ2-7	TGTGCCAGCTCACCCAGCACCGGGACTCACGAGCAGTACTTC	CASSPSTGTHEQYF
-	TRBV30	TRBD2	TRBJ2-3	TGTGCCTGGAGTGTAACGGGGGGGCCCGCGGCGCAGTATTTT	CAWSVTGGPAAQYF
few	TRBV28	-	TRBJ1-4	TGTGCCAGCAGAAACAGACAGGCAACTAATGAAAAACTGTTTTTT	CASRNRQATNEKLFF
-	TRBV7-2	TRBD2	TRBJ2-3	TGTGCCAGCAGCCCCCGACGGGGGGGCACAGATACGCAGTATTTT	CASSPRRGGTDTQYF
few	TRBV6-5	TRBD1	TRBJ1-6	TGTGCCAGCAGCGCCGGGACAGATAATTCACCCCTCCACTTT	CASSAGTDNSPLHF
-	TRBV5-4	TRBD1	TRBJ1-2	TGTGCCAGCAGATCTAACAGGGGGCGCGGGGTAGACGGCTACACCTTC	CASRSNRGRGVDGYTF
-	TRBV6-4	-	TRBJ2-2	TGTGCCAGCAGTGACTCTGGCAGGAACACCGGGGAGCTGTTTTTT	CASSDSGRNTGELFF
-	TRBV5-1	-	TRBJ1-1	TGCGCCAGCAGTTCGCAGGGGTTTGACACTGAAGCTTTCTTT	CASSSQGFDTEAFF
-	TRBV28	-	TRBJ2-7	TGTGCCAGCAGTTTTTCACACGACTACGAGCAGTACTTC	CASSFSHDYEQYF
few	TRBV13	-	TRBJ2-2	TGTGCCAGCAGCCAACCAGGGGCCAGACGCGGGGAGCTGTTTTTT	CASSQPGARRGELFF
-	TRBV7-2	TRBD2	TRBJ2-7	TGTGCCAGCAGCTTAGTGGGGCGGGAGGGCCCCGAGCAGTACTTC	CASSLVGREGPEQYF
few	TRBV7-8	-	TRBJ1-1	TGTGCCAGCAGTGGAGACAGACTGAACACTGAAGCTTTCTTT	CASSGDRLNTEAFF
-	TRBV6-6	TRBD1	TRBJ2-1	TGTGCCAGCACCCCGGGACAGGACTACAATGAGCAGTTCTTC	CASTPGQDYNEQFF
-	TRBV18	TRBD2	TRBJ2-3	TGTGCCAGCTCGGGACTAGTTGAGAATCCGCAGTATTTT	CASSGLVENPQYF
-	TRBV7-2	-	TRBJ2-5	TGTGCCAGCAGCTTAGAGGCCAGGGAAGAGACCCAGTACTTC	CASSLEAREETQYF
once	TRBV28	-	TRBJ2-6	TGTGCCAGCCGACAGAATATCTTCTCTGGGGCCAACGTCCTGACTTTC	CASRQNIFSGANVLTF
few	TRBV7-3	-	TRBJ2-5	TGTGCCAGCAGCCTCTCCGTGGGGGCTGGGACCCAGTACTTC	CASSLSVGAGTQYF
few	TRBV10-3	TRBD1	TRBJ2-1	TGTGCCATCAGTGATGGAGACAGGGTCTACAATGAGCAGTTCTTC	CAISDGDRVYNEQFF
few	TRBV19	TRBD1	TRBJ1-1	TGTGCCAGTAGCACAGGGGGGCCAGAAGCTTTCTTT	CASSTGGPEAFF
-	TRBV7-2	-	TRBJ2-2	TGTGCCAGCAGCCCGCCGGGACTGCTCACCGGGGAGCTGTTTTTT	CASSPPGLLTGELFF
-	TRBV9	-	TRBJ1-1	TGTGCCAGCAGCGTGTATGGGGGGGATGAAGCTTTCTTT	CASSVYGGDEAFF
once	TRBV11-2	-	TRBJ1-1	TGTGCCAGCAGCTCCATGTCGGGGTTGGGGAACACTGAAGCTTTCTTT	CASSSMSGLGNTEAFF
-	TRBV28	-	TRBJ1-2	TGTGCCAGCAGTGCCCCAGGGGTCATTGGCTATGGCTACACCTTC	CASSAPGVIGYGYTF
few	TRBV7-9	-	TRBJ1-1	TGTGCCAGCAGCTTAAGAGGGAGGGACACTGAAGCTTTCTTT	CASSLRGRDTEAFF
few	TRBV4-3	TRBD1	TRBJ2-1	TGCGCCAGCAGCCACCCACCCGGACAGGGCGAAGGTGAGCAGTTCTTC	CASSHPPGQGEGEQFF
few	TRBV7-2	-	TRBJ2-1	TGTGCCAGCAGCCAAAGGGGTGAGCAGTTCTTC	CASSQRGEQFF
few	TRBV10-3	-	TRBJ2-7	TGTGCCACGTCGACAGACCTTCAGGTCCACGAGCAGTACTTC	CATSTDLQVHEQYF
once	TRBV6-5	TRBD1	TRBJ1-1	TGTGCCAGCAGTTCCACAGGGGTCACTGAAGCTTTCTTT	CASSSTGVTEAFF
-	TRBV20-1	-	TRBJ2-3	TGCAGTGCACGGGACTGGCAGTATTTT	CSARDWQYF
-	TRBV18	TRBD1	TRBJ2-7	TGTGCCAGCTCACGTACGGGACAGCGGACGACCTACGAGCAGTACTTC	CASSRTGQRTTYEQYF
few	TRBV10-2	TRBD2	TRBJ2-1	TGCGCCAGCAGATCTAGCGGGGGTTACAATGAGCAGTTCTTC	CASRSSGGYNEQFF
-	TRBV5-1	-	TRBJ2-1	TGCGCCAGTTCCGGTAGGGGGATTCGGGACAATGAGCAGTTCTTC	CASSGRGIRDNEQFF
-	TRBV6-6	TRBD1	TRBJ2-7	TGTGCCAGCAGAACCAGACAGGGGGTAGACGAGCAGTACTTC	CASRTRQGVDEQYF
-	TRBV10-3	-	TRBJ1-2	TGTGCCATCAACCTAGACAACTATGGCTACACCTTC	CAINLDNYGYTF
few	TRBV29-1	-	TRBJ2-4	TGCAGCGTTGAGCAGGGGGGCATTCAGTACTTC	CSVEQGGIQYF
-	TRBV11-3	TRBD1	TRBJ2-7	TGTGCCAGCAGCTCACCTGACAGGGGTATCAACGAGCAGTACTTC	CASSSPDRGINEQYF
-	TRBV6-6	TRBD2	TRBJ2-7	TGTGCCAGCAGGTTAACTAGCGGGAGCTACGAGCAGTACTTC	CASRLTSGSYEQYF
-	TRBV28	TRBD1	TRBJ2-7	TGTGCCAGCAGTGAGGACAGGGCCTATTCCTACGAGCAGTACTTC	CASSEDRAYSYEQYF
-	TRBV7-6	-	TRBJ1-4	TGTGCCAGCAGACAGGGTGTGGGGGCTAATGAAAAACTGTTTTTT	CASRQGVGANEKLFF
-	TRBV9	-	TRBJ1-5	TGTGCCAGCAGCGTAGGAGCTAGTCAGCCCCAGCATTTT	CASSVGASQPQHF
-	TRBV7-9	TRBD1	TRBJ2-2	TGTGCCAGCAGCCCGAGGACAGGGGTTTCCGGGGAGCTGTTTTTT	CASSPRTGVSGELFF
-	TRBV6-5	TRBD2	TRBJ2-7	TGTGCCAGCAGTTCCCTGTCGGGGGGTTACGAGCAGTACTTC	CASSSLSGGYEQYF
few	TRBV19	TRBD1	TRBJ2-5	TGTGCCAGTAGTCCTACACGGGACAGGGGCCGGGAGACCCAGTACTTC	CASSPTRDRGRETQYF
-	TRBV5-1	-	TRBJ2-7	TGCGCCAGCAGCCCTTCGACAGATTCCTACGAGCAGTACTTC	CASSPSTDSYEQYF
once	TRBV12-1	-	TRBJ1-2	TGTGCCAGCAGCCGCCAGGGTGGCTATGGCTACACCTTC	CASSRQGGYGYTF
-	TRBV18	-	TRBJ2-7	TGTGCCAGCTCAGCGCTAGGGGTCGAGCAGTACTTC	CASSALGVEQYF
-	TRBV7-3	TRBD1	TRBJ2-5	TGTGCCAGCAGCCCCAGGGGGCTCGGGGAGACCCAGTACTTC	CASSPRGLGETQYF
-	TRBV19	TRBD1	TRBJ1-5	TGTGCCAGTAGGCATCCGGGACAGGGCTCCAATCAGCCCCAGCATTTT	CASRHPGQGSNQPQHF
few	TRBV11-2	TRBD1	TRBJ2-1	TGTGCCAGCAGCCGGGACAGGGGCTACAATGAGCAGTTCTTC	CASSRDRGYNEQFF
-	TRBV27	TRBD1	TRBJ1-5	TGTGCCAGCAGTTTATCGGGGACAGCTCATTATCAGCCCCAGCATTTT	CASSLSGTAHYQPQHF
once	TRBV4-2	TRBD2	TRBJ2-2	TGTGCCAGCAGCCAGGCGGGAGCCGGGGAGCTGTTTTTT	CASSQAGAGELFF